This is a list of T cell receptor beta chains from one sample in a study of identical twins. TCRdb reanalysed the 5' RACE reads using MiXCR and keeps one entry per CDR3 protein. This table holds about 530,000 distinct CDR3 sequences, around 20% found once. This sample also appeared in a second study, on yellow fever vaccine responses in identical twins.

Source material: CD4+ T cells sorted from blood. The receptors shown here come from a woman aged 18-29 years in good health. The CDR3 runs from the conserved cysteine through the conserved F or W. The order of the fields is V gene, J gene, CDR3 length, CDR3 protein.

v_gene: TRBV19
j_gene: TRBJ2-1
len: 14
CDR3aa: CASSIGLVYNEQFF

v_gene: TRBV7-3
j_gene: TRBJ2-1
len: 16
CDR3aa: CASSPPTSGRDDEQFF

v_gene: TRBV5-1
j_gene: TRBJ2-3
len: 14
CDR3aa: CASSWTEYTDTQYF

v_gene: TRBV6-1
j_gene: TRBJ2-2
len: 13
CDR3aa: CASRLGNTGELFF

v_gene: TRBV20-1
j_gene: TRBJ2-1
len: 17
CDR3aa: CSAVTSGSVFSYNEQFF

v_gene: TRBV12-3/TRBV12-4
j_gene: TRBJ2-2
len: 17
CDR3aa: CASSFASGRMNTGELFF

v_gene: TRBV7-2
j_gene: TRBJ2-1
len: 15
CDR3aa: CASRLAGGSYNEQFF

v_gene: TRBV20-1
j_gene: TRBJ2-3
len: 15
CDR3aa: CSARDGQGPTDTQYF

v_gene: TRBV6-1
j_gene: TRBJ1-5
len: 15
CDR3aa: CASSAQGNSNQPQHF

v_gene: TRBV6-4
j_gene: TRBJ2-2
len: 16
CDR3aa: CASSELAGGDTGELFF

v_gene: TRBV12-3/TRBV12-4
j_gene: TRBJ2-2
len: 16
CDR3aa: CASTRRLAGATGELFF

v_gene: TRBV5-5
j_gene: TRBJ1-1
len: 14
CDR3aa: CASSWGTGGTEAFF

v_gene: TRBV28
j_gene: TRBJ2-6
len: 17
CDR3aa: CASTLGGKGSGANVLTF

v_gene: TRBV12-3/TRBV12-4
j_gene: TRBJ2-1
len: 15
CDR3aa: CASSWSGGSYNEQFF

v_gene: TRBV24-1
j_gene: TRBJ2-1
len: 17
CDR3aa: CATSEPTSGETYNEQFF

v_gene: TRBV12-3/TRBV12-4
j_gene: TRBJ1-2
len: 15
CDR3aa: CASRSTEQGIYGYTF

v_gene: TRBV6-1
j_gene: TRBJ2-3
len: 14
CDR3aa: CASKAGPSPDTQYF

v_gene: TRBV20-1
j_gene: TRBJ2-1
len: 15
CDR3aa: CSAPLRLAGNNEQFF

v_gene: TRBV20-1
j_gene: TRBJ2-1
len: 15
CDR3aa: CSATAASGTYNEQFF

v_gene: TRBV14
j_gene: TRBJ2-1
len: 13
CDR3aa: CASSQPVGRQQFF

v_gene: TRBV5-1
j_gene: TRBJ2-3
len: 18
CDR3aa: CASSWGQGSLRSSDTQYF

v_gene: TRBV6-1
j_gene: TRBJ2-5
len: 15
CDR3aa: CASKTSGFTSETQYF

v_gene: TRBV5-1
j_gene: TRBJ2-5
len: 14
CDR3aa: CASSNTGNQETQYF

v_gene: TRBV5-1
j_gene: TRBJ2-2
len: 18
CDR3aa: CASSPRAGTGMLYGELFF

v_gene: TRBV18
j_gene: TRBJ2-1
len: 16
CDR3aa: CASSRTSGSLYNEQFF

v_gene: TRBV7-9
j_gene: TRBJ1-6
len: 14
CDR3aa: CASSFGGLNSPLHF

v_gene: TRBV20-1
j_gene: TRBJ2-3
len: 14
CDR3aa: CSALDRGGTDTQYF

v_gene: TRBV20-1
j_gene: TRBJ2-7
len: 18
CDR3aa: CSARERGSWTSGVYEQYF

v_gene: TRBV6-6
j_gene: TRBJ2-1
len: 13
CDR3aa: CASTEDRVNEQFF

v_gene: TRBV12-3/TRBV12-4
j_gene: TRBJ2-1
len: 13
CDR3aa: CASSLRWAHEQFF

v_gene: TRBV6-1
j_gene: TRBJ1-1
len: 15
CDR3aa: CASSPGTGTGTEAFF

v_gene: TRBV7-9
j_gene: TRBJ2-1
len: 13
CDR3aa: CASSFLGEYEQFF

v_gene: TRBV6-1
j_gene: TRBJ1-6
len: 14
CDR3aa: CASRVTGYNSPLHF

v_gene: TRBV20-1
j_gene: TRBJ2-1
len: 15
CDR3aa: CSATLAGGIKGEQFF

v_gene: TRBV20-1
j_gene: TRBJ1-6
len: 16
CDR3aa: CSARSSASSYNSPLHF

v_gene: TRBV12-3/TRBV12-4
j_gene: TRBJ2-1
len: 16
CDR3aa: CASSSNRGTPEREQFF

v_gene: TRBV3-1
j_gene: TRBJ2-5
len: 13
CDR3aa: CASSQDRWQTQYF

v_gene: TRBV2
j_gene: TRBJ2-3
len: 15
CDR3aa: CASKKREGSTDTQYF

v_gene: TRBV7-2
j_gene: TRBJ2-7
len: 22
CDR3aa: CASSLSPIRGQGSRAIIYEQYF

v_gene: TRBV5-6
j_gene: TRBJ2-5
len: 14
CDR3aa: CASSLEGVGETQYF

v_gene: TRBV20-1
j_gene: TRBJ2-7
len: 16
CDR3aa: CSARGLTATKFYEQYF

v_gene: TRBV3-1
j_gene: TRBJ2-3
len: 16
CDR3aa: CASSPTTSGRLDTQYF

v_gene: TRBV5-1
j_gene: TRBJ2-3
len: 18
CDR3aa: CASSYSGTRGSSTDTQYF

v_gene: TRBV12-3/TRBV12-4
j_gene: TRBJ2-1
len: 16
CDR3aa: CASSLREGRLGGEQFF

v_gene: TRBV5-1
j_gene: TRBJ2-4
len: 20
CDR3aa: CASSSKPKTGHQGDQNIQYF

v_gene: TRBV6-1
j_gene: TRBJ1-6
len: 16
CDR3aa: CASSTGTGASNSPLHF